This T cell receptor (beta chain) was captured by sequencing in a study of early T cells in non-severe SARS-CoV-2 infection. Study findings and constraints: VDJdb-based matching was biased toward anti-spike CD8 responses and missed private and CD4 specificities.

Unique molecular identifiers were added to individual cDNA molecules. TCRdb itself ran the 5' RACE reads through MiXCR, one entry per CDR3 protein. The repertoire has roughly 50,000 distinct CDR3 sequences, 7.7% of them found once; the top ten carry 4.5% to 7%. The V segment lost 0 bases and the J segment 2 bases; nucleotides outside the gene matches: 5. From germline, CDR1 is SGHVS and CDR2 FQNEAQ. CDR3 length: 16 residues. This clonotype was seen only a few times. Its antigen is not known. This sequence was found in an adult who was a healthcare worker with PCR-confirmed SARS-CoV-2 infection or an uninfected control (not recorded which). The gene calls are TRBV7-8 and TRBJ2-3, with 7 bases identical to TRBD2. Input material: whole blood. In DNA form, the CDR3 reads TGTGCCAGCAGCTTAGCCCCAGCGGGGATCACAGATACGCAGTATTTT. The encoded protein is CASSLAPAGITDTQYF. Supplemented by reference TRBV7-8 and TRBJ2-3, the full variable domain reads GAGVSQSPRYKVAKRGQDVALRCDPISGHVSLFWYQQALGQGPEFLTYFQNEAQLDKSGLPSDRFFAERPEGSVSTLKIQRTQQEDSAVYLCASSLAPAGITDTQYFGPGTRLTVL.